This T cell receptor (beta chain) was sequenced for a study of T cells after somatic rescue of genetic block. TCRdb keeps only in-frame clones here, not all; method: immunoSEQ multiplex PCR. This table holds over 95,000 clones, under 95% found once. Germline V CDR1 and CDR2: LNHDA, SQIVND (reference sequence). The CDR3 spans 15 residues. V dropped 2 bases and J dropped 6; count of bases not matched to a gene: 8. This chain connects TRBV19 to TRBJ2-7; 9 bases match TRBD1. The receptor's source is a woman aged 18-29 years. Sequencing was performed on peripheral blood mononuclear cells (PBMCs). The CDR3 protein is CASSILGQGTLEQYF. The CDR3 coding sequence is TGTGCCAGTAGTATATTGGGACAGGGAACACTCGAGCAGTACTTC. The full variable domain, completed using reference TRBV19 and TRBJ2-7, is DGGITQSPKYLFRKEGQNVTLSCEQNLNHDAMYWYRQDPGQGLRLIYYSQIVNDFQKGDIAEGYSVSREKKESFPLTVTSAQKNPTAFYLCASSILGQGTLEQYFGPGTRLTVT.